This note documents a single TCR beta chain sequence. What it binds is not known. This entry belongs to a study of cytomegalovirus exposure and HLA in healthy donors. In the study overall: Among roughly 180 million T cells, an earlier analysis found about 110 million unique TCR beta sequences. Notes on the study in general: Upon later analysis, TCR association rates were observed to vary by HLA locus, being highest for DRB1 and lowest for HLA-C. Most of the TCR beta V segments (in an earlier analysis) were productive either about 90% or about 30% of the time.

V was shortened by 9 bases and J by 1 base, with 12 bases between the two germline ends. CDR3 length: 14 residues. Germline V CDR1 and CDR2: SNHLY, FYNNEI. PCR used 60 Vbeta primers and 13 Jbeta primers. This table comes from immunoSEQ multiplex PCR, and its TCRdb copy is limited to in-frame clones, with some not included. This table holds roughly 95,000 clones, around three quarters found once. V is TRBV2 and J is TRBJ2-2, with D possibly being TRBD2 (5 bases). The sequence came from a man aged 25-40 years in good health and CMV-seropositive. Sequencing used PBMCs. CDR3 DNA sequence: TGTGCCAGGGCGGGTAGCAAGAACACCGGGGAGCTGTTTTTT. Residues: CARAGSKNTGELFF.